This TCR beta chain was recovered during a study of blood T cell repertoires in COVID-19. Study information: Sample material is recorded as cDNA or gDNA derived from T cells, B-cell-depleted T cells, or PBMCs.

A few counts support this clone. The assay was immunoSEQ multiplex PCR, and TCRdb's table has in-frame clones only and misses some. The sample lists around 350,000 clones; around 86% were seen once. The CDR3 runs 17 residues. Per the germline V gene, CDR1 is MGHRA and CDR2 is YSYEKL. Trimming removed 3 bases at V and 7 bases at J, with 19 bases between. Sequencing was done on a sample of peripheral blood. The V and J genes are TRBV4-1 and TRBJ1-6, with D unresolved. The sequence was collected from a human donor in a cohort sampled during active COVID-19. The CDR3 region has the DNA TGCGCCAGCAGCCATCGACCCCGGAACAGTGAAAATTCACCCCTCCACTTT. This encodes CASSHRPRNSENSPLHF.